The text below deals with one TCR beta chain. With V trimmed by 6 bases and J by 5 bases, 7 bases remained unmatched. Germline V lookup: CDR1 SEHNR, CDR2 FQNEAQ (reference sequence). The CDR3 has 14 residues. This record belongs to a study of molecular identifiers for immune sequencing clone quantification. One entry per CDR3 protein results from TCRdb running MiXCR on the PCR reads. Altogether about 100,000 distinct CDR3 sequences are present, roughly 34% being singletons, with the ten largest covering less than 5.5%. The sequence came from a human donor in good health. Some libraries in this study had Jurkat cell RNA spiked in. What was sequenced was naive CD8+ T cells from blood, with Jurkat cell RNA spiked in. The subset is: FACS-sorted CD8+CD4-CCR7+CD45RA+ naive T cells. The chain employs TRBV7-9 and TRBJ2-7; 10 bases line up with TRBD1. CDR3 in amino acids: CASRAGTGVNEQYF. The CDR3 region has the DNA TGTGCCAGCAGGGCCGGGACAGGGGTGAACGAGCAGTACTTC.